This T cell receptor (beta chain) was sequenced for a study of cytomegalovirus exposure and HLA in healthy donors. The ends were cut back, 5 bases at V and 1 base at J, with 8 bases in the middle. The CDR3 sequence is 13 residues long. Per germline, CDR1 SGHTA and CDR2 FQGNSA. Vbeta (60) and Jbeta (13) primers were used in the PCR. TCRdb's copy holds only in-frame clones and misses some; the assay was immunoSEQ multiplex PCR. The table records about 160,000 clones, roughly 80% of them present only once. Note on this clone: Its antigen is unknown.

Findings of the study overall: Prior analysis indicated that the majority of TCR beta V segments exhibited productivity approximately 87% or approximately 30% of the time. Researchers left out some V segments, among them TRBV6-2 and TRBV6-3, as indistinguishable. Many donors shared some public TCRs, even though most TCR sequences were rare.

This clonotype was obtained from a woman under 40 in good health and CMV-seropositive. Sequences were obtained from PBMCs. The chain is built from TRBV7-2 and TRBJ1-1; D call uncertain. As DNA, the CDR3 is TGTGCCAGCAGCGAACAGAAGAACACTGAAGCTTTCTTT. Amino acids: CASSEQKNTEAFF. The full variable domain, with the rest looked up from reference TRBV7-2 and TRBJ1-1, is GAGVSQSPSNKVTEKGKDVELRCDPISGHTALYWYRQSLGQGLEFLIYFQGNSAPDKSGLPSDRFSAERTGGSVSTLTIQRTQQEDSAVYLCASSEQKNTEAFFGQGTRLTVV.